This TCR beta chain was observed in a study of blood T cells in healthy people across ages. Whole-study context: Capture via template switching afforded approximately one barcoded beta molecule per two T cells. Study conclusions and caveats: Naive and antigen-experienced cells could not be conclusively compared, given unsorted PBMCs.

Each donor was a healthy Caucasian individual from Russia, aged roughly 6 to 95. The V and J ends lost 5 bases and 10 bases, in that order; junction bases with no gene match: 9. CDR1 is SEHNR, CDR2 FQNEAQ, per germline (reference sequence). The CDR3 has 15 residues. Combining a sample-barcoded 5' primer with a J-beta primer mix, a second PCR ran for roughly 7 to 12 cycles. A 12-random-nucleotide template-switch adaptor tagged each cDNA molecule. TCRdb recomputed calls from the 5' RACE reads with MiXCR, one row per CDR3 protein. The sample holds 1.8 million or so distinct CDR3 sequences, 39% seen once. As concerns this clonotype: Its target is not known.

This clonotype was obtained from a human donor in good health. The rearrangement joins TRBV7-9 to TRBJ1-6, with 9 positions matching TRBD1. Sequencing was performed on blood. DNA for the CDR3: TGTGCCAGCAGCCCCCGGGACAGGGAAGGATCACCCCTCCACTTT. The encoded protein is CASSPRDREGSPLHF. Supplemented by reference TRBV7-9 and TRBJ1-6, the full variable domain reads DTGVSQNPRHKITKRGQNVTFRCDPISEHNRLYWYRQTLGQGPEFLTYFQNEAQLEKSRLLSDRFSAERPKGSFSTLEIQRTEQGDSAMYLCASSPRDREGSPLHFGNGTRLTVT.